This T cell receptor beta chain was captured by sequencing in a study of shared clonotypes between healthy human individuals (dated by TCRdb to about 2020). Turning to the overall study: Two women and three men aged 18 to 49 years were included in the cohort. The study deeply sequenced blood TCR repertoires of several healthy adults to estimate repertoire size and the extent of clonotype sharing between individuals. Between about 0.9 and 10 billion PBMCs per donor were obtained by leukapheresis. To increase sequencing depth and limit assay-specific biases, TCR repertoire library preparation and sequencing were carried out by different laboratories using diverse techniques. Per donor, three plates each were used for CD4 naive and CD4 memory, two for CD8 naive, and one for CD8 memory. The paper's findings and limits, for the study overall: Pairwise subsampling led to the expectation that sequencing depth would affect the degree of clonotype sharing among donors. Approximately 4.8% of naive CD4, more than 3% of naive CD8, roughly 2.4% of memory CD4, and more than 0.35% of memory CD8 clonotypes were shared across a few donors. Even with the large sequencing depth, rarefaction of the sorted-subset datasets indicated that sequencing was incomplete. Naive subsets generally had larger estimated clonotype richness than memory subsets did. The small number of donors limited the genetic and exposure-history diversity represented. Sampling was restricted to blood, and TCR repertoires in tissues likely differ from the TCR repertoires found in blood. Clonotypes shared by all four sorted-subset donors showed higher generation probabilities than non-shared clonotypes.

The donors were healthy, HIV-negative adults with no recently reported acute infections or vaccinations. All donors were Caucasian adults living in Nashville, Tennessee, USA. CD4+ T cells were enriched by magnetic negative selection; naive cells were then positively selected on CD45RA, and the negative fraction formed the memory subset. After blood collection by leukapheresis, PBMCs were isolated using Ficoll-Histopaque density gradient centrifugation and then cryopreserved in the vapor phase of liquid nitrogen. Purity and quantity of every magnetically sorted T cell population were checked by analytical flow cytometry. Genomic DNA was isolated from each sorted fraction and quantified by UV absorbance on a Nanodrop 2000c. In the case of this clone: The specificity of this receptor is unknown. There are no base qualities to consult, and no much larger clone falls within one base.

Inclusive of the bounding cysteine and phenylalanine, the CDR3 is 14 residues long. Only CDR3 DNA is held: 42 bases, read in frame from base 1. Trimming removed 5 bases from V and 4 bases from J; the gene matches leave 3 bases unexplained. The germline V gene (reference sequence) specifies LNHDA as CDR1 and SQIVND as CDR2. Using the deep immunoSEQ assay, TCR CDR3 regions were amplified from genomic DNA by multiplex PCR. For each cell subset, the extracted genomic DNA was distributed evenly across all wells of several immunoSEQ 96-well plates, and each plate served as one replicate. For sorted subsets, around 0.2 ug of genomic DNA, equivalent to tens of thousands of T cell genomes, went into each replicate PCR. Purified libraries were quantified with a Qubit 3.0 fluorometer, sized on a Bioanalyzer 2100, and re-quantified with the KAPA Library Quantification kit. Every immunoSEQ 96-well plate was sequenced on a separate single-read 150-cycle Illumina NextSeq 550 flow cell. As for the original processing: Because only junctional sequences without quality scores were contained in the immunoSEQ output, filtering matching that applied to full-length reads could not be performed. Sequences were annotated with PyIR, a Python wrapper for IgBLAST v1.9, and V/J genes and CDR3 were assigned using IMGT germline references. Reads with weak V/J assignments (E-value above 1e-6), missing CDR3, stop codons, out-of-frame junctions, or ambiguous translated residues were removed. V3J clonotypes were defined by identical inferred V gene, J gene, and CDR3 amino acid sequence. To compute the percentage overlap between repertoires, the number of shared unique clonotypes was divided by the size of the smaller repertoire. RTK rarefaction, the Chao1 estimator, and Recon v2.1 estimates of unobserved clonotypes were used to assess repertoire richness. OLGA was used to compute generation probabilities for all TCRbeta clonotypes that the gDNA method yielded from a handful of donors. The immuneACCESS repertoire file appears here via TCRdb, limited to in-frame rearrangements. These files lack a portion of the clones; in checked studies, under half of the deficit traces to unresolved V genes, and the cause of the others is not known. That table supplies the V and J calls and clone size; D and trimming were determined from the DNA. The sample includes around 550,000 clones, with 90% to 97% observed a single time. About 0.064% of the sample lies in the top ten.

The chain was built from TRBV19 and TRBJ1-5; TRBD1 fits 9 bases in the junction. The specimen sequenced was naive CD4+ T cells sorted from blood. The cell subset or site label corresponds to: CD45RA+ positively selected. This TCR was sampled from a woman younger than 45 in good health. The nucleotide sequence is TGTGCCAGTAGTGGGACAGGGTTAAATCAGCCCCAGCATTTT. Translation gives CASSGTGLNQPQHF.